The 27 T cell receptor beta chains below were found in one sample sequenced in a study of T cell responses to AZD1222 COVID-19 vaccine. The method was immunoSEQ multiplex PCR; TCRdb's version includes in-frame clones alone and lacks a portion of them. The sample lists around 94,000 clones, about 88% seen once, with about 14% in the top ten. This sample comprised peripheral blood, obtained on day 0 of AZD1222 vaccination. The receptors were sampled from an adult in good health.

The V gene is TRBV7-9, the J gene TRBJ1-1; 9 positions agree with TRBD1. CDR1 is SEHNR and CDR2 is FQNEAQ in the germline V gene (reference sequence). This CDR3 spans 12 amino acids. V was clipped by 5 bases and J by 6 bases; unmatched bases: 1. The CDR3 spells CASSRTGAEAFF. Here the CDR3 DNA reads TGTGCCAGCAGCCGGACAGGGGCTGAAGCTTTCTTT.

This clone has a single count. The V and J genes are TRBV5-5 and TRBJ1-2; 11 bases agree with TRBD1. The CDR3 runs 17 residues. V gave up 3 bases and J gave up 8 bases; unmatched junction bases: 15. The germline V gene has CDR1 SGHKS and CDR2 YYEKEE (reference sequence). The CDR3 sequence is CASSSGTGGVTRHGYTF. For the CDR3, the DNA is TGTGCCAGCAGCTCAGGGACAGGGGGTGTCACGCGGCACGGCTACACCTTC.

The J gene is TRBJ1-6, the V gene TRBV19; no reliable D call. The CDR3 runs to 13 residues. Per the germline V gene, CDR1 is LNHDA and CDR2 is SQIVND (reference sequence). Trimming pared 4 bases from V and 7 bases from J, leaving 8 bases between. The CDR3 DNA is TGTGCCAGTAGTACTCTCATGAATTCACCCCTCCACTTT. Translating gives CASSTLMNSPLHF.

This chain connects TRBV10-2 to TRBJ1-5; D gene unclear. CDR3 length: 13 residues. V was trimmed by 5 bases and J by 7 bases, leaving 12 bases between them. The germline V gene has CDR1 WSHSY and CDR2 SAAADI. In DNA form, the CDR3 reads TGCGCCAGCAGTCCCTCTCCGAGGCAGCCCCAGCATTTT. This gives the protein CASSPSPRQPQHF.

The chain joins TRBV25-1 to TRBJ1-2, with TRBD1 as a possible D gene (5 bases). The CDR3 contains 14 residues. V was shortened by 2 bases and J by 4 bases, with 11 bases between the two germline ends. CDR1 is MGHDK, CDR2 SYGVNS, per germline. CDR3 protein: CASSEPGRIYGYTF. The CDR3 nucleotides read TGTGCCAGCAGTGAACCGGGACGGATCTATGGCTACACCTTC.

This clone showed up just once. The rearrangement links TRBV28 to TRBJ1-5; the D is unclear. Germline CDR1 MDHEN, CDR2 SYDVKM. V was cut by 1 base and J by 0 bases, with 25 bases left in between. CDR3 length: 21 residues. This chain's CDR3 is CASSLSGGPVVGTHSNQPQHF. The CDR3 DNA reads TGTGCCAGCAGTTTATCAGGCGGACCCGTCGTCGGTACCCATAGCAATCAGCCCCAGCATTTT.

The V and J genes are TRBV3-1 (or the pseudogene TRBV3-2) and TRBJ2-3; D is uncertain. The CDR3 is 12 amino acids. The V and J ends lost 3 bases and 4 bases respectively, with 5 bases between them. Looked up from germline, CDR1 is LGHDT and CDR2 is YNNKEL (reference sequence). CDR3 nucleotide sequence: TGTGCCAGCAGCCATTTGCCAGATACGCAGTATTTT. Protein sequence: CASSHLPDTQYF.

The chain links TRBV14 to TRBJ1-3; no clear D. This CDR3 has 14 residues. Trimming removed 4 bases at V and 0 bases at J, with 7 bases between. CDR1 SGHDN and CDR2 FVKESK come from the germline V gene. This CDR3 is CASSRGISGNTIYF. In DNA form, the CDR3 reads TGTGCCAGCAGCCGGGGAATCTCTGGAAACACCATATATTTT.

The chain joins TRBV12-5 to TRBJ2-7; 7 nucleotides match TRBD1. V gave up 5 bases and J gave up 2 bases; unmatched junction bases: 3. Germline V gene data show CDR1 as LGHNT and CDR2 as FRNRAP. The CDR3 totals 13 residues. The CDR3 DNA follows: TGTGCTAGTGGTACGGGGACAGCCTACGAGCAGTACTTC. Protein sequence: CASGTGTAYEQYF. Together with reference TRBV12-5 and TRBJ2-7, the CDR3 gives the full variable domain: DARVTQTPRHKVTEMGQEVTMRCQPILGHNTVFWYRQTMMQGLELLAYFRNRAPLDDSGMPKDRFSAEMPDATLATLKIQPSEPRDSAVYFCASGTGTAYEQYFGPGTRLTVT.

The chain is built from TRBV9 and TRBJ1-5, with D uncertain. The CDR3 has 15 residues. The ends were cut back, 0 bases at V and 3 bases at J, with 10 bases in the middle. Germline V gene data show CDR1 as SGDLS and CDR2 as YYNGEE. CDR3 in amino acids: CASSVDGRNNQPQHF. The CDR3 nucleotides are TGTGCCAGCAGCGTAGACGGACGGAACAATCAGCCCCAGCATTTT.

The CDR3 DNA is TGTGCCAGCAGCAATCGACTAGCGGGGGGGACAGATACGCAGTATTTT. This encodes CASSNRLAGGTDTQYF. The chain uses TRBV4-2 and TRBJ2-3; 14 nucleotides align to TRBD2. Germline CDR1 is LGHNA and CDR2 is YNFKEQ. The CDR3 loop spans 16 amino acids. J gave up 3 bases and V 5 bases, and 4 bases lay outside the gene matches.

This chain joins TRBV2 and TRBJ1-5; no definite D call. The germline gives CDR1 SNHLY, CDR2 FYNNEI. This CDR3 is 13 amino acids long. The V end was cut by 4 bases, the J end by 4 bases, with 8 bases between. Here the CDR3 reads CASSGGRNQPQHF. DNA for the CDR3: TGTGCCAGCAGTGGAGGACGAAATCAGCCCCAGCATTTT.

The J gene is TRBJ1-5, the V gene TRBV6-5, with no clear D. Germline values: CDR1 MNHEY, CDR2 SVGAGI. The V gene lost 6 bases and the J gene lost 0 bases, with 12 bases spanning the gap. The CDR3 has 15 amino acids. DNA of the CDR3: TGTGCCAGCAGCCGGGCAGGTAATAGCAATCAGCCCCAGCATTTT. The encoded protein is CASSRAGNSNQPQHF.

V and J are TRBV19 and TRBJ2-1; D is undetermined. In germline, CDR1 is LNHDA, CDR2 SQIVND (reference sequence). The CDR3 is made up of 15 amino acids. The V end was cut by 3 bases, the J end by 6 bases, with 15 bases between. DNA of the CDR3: TGTGCCAGTAGTATCGTAAACCTCTTGGGCAATGAGCAGTTCTTC. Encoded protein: CASSIVNLLGNEQFF.

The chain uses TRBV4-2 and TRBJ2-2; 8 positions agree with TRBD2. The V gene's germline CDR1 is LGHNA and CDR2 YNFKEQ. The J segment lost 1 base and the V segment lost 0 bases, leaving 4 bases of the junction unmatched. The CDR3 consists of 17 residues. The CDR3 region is CASSQDSTSGNTGELFF. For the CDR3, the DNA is TGTGCCAGCAGCCAAGATAGTACTAGCGGGAACACCGGGGAGCTGTTTTTT.

CDR3 DNA: TGTGCCAGCAGAATGACAGGGTACTATGGCTACACCTTC. Its protein is CASRMTGYYGYTF. The rearrangement links TRBV27 to TRBJ1-2; TRBD1 aligns across 7 bases. Germline CDR1 reads MNHEY; CDR2 reads SMNVEV (reference sequence). There are 13 residues in the CDR3. J gave up 3 bases and V 6 bases, and 4 bases lay outside the gene matches.

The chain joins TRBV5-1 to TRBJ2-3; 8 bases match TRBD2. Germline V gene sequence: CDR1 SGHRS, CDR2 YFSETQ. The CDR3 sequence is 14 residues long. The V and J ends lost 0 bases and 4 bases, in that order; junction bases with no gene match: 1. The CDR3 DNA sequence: TGCGCCAGCAGCTTGGAGCGGGGGTCAGATACGCAGTATTTT. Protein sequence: CASSLERGSDTQYF. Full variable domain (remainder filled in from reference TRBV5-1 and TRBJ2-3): KAGVTQTPRYLIKTRGQQVTLSCSPISGHRSVSWYQQTPGQGLQFLFEYFSETQRNKGNFPGRFSGRQFSNSRSEMNVSTLELGDSALYLCASSLERGSDTQYFGPGTRLTVL.

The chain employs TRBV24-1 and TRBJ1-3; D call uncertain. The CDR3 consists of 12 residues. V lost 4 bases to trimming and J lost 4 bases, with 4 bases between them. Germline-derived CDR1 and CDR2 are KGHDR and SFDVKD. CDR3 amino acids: CATSDPGNTIYF. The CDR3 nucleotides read TGTGCCACCAGTGACCCAGGAAACACCATATATTTT.

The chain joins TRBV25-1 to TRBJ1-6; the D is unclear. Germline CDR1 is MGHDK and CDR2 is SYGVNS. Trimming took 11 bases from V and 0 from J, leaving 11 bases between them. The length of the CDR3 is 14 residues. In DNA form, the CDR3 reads TGTGCCTCGCAGGATGGCTCCTATAATTCACCCCTCCACTTT. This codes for CASQDGSYNSPLHF.

CDR3 bases: TGTGCCAGCAGCCCACGACTAGCGGAAGAGACCCAGTACTTC. Protein sequence: CASSPRLAEETQYF. The chain is built from TRBV4-2 and TRBJ2-5; the match to TRBD2 covers 9 bases. The CDR3 has 14 residues. V was pared by 4 bases and J by 3 bases, with 3 bases of the junction left unmatched. Per the germline V gene, CDR1 is LGHNA and CDR2 is YNFKEQ.

The CDR3 coding sequence is TGTGCCAGCAGCTGGGTAGGGGGCGGGGAGACCCAGTACTTC. Translation: CASSWVGGGETQYF. The chain links TRBV7-2 to TRBJ2-5; TRBD1 matches 7 bases. The CDR3 loop spans 14 amino acids. Germline values: CDR1 SGHTA, CDR2 FQGNSA. The J segment lost 5 bases and the V segment lost 4 bases, leaving 7 bases of the junction unmatched.

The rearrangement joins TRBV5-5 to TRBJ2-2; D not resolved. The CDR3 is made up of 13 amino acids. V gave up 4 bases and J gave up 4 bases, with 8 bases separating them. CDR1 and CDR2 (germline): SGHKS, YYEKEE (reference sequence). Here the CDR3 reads CASSLDRTGELFF. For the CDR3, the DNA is TGTGCCAGCAGCCTAGATCGCACCGGGGAGCTGTTTTTT.

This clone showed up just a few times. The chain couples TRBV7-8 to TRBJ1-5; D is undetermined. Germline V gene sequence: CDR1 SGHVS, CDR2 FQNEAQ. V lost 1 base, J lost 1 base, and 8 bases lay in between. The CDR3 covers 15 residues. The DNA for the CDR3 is TGTGCCAGCAGCTTAGATGGGCTAAGCAATCAGCCCCAGCATTTT. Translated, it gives CASSLDGLSNQPQHF. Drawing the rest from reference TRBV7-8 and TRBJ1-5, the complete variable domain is GAGVSQSPRYKVAKRGQDVALRCDPISGHVSLFWYQQALGQGPEFLTYFQNEAQLDKSGLPSDRFFAERPEGSVSTLKIQRTQQEDSAVYLCASSLDGLSNQPQHFGDGTRLSIL.

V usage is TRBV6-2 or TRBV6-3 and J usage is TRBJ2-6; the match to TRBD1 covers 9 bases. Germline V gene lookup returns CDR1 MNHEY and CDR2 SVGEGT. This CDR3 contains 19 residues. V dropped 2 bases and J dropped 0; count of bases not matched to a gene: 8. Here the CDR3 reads CASSYDRDRAGSGANVLTF. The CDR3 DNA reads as TGTGCCAGCAGTTACGACCGGGACAGGGCAGGCTCTGGGGCCAACGTCCTGACTTTC.

This chain's CDR3 is CASSYRAGAEGEQYF. Here the CDR3 DNA reads TGTGCCAGCAGTTACCGGGCGGGGGCGGAGGGCGAGCAGTACTTC. The chain combines TRBV6-5 with TRBJ2-7, with D perhaps matching TRBD2 (7 bases). The CDR3 contains 15 residues. CDR1 and CDR2 from the germline V gene are MNHEY and SVGAGI. Trimming took off 2 bases at V and 6 bases at J, with 17 bases between the two ends.

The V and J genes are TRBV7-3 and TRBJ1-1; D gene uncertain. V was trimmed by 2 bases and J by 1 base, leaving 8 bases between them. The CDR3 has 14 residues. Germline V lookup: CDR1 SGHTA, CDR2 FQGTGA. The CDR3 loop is CASSLQFWNTEAFF. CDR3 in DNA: TGTGCCAGCAGCTTACAGTTCTGGAACACTGAAGCTTTCTTT.

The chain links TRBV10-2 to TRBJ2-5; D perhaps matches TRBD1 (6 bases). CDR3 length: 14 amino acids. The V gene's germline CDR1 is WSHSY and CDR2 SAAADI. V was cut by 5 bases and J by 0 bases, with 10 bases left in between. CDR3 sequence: CASSPQGYQETQYF. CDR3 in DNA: TGCGCCAGCAGTCCCCAGGGGTACCAAGAGACCCAGTACTTC.